This T cell receptor beta chain is drawn from a study of T-cell memory formation after mild COVID-19. In the study overall: Most TCR clusters belonged to a single donor. Regarding the study as a whole: Pre-infection memory carried some responding clones, suggesting that cross-reactive memory joined. CD4/CD8 balance characterized clones contracting day 15 to 85, and CD4+ skew characterized later expanders.

This clonotype was seen only a few times. Its antigen is undetermined. Constant-segment primers and 5'RACE yielded cDNA libraries for TCR alpha and TCR beta, each carrying sample barcodes and UMIs. TCRdb recomputed calls from the 5' RACE reads with MiXCR, one row per CDR3 protein. Of around 300,000 distinct CDR3 sequences in the sample, roughly 15% were seen once. Germline assignment: CDR1 GTSNPN and CDR2 SVGIG (reference sequence). This CDR3 has 13 amino acids. V shed 7 bases and J shed 4 bases, with 14 bases lying between them. The chain couples TRBV30 to TRBJ1-5, with D maybe TRBD1 (5 bases). This clonotype was obtained from a man aged 18 to 29 who had mild COVID-19 (a few samples of this study predate the infection). Cell type and time point are not known. The sequencing sample was made of PBMCs or a T cell subset sorted from them (not recorded which). CDR3: CASARGVNQPQHF. The CDR3 coding sequence is TGTGCCTCCGCACGGGGGGTTAATCAGCCCCAGCATTTT.